This T cell receptor (beta chain) was retrieved from a study of control samples from healthy donors and cancer patients (dated by TCRdb to about 2020). The method was the immunoSEQ multiplex PCR assay. TCRdb retrieved this table from immuneACCESS and kept in-frame rearrangements only. Not all clones are present; in checked studies, unresolved V genes account for under half, and no reason is known for the remainder. Within this sample are approximately 97,000 clones, with around 85% of them counted one time only. The top ten hold approximately 19% of the sample. On this clone: Its antigen remains undetermined. No base-level quality is on record; no much larger clone is a single base apart.

CDR3 length: 15 amino acids, cysteine to phenylalanine. The retained sequence is limited to the CDR3, 45 bases, with the frame set at the first base. The junction carries 19 bases between V and J, which are trimmed by 3 bases and 8 bases respectively. The germline V gene provides CDR1 MNHNS and CDR2 SASEGT. The V and J genes are TRBV6-1 and TRBJ1-2, with no reliable assignment of the D segment. The clonotype comes from a man aged 25-45 years in good health. The sample taken for sequencing was blood. The DNA is as follows: TGTGCCAGCAGTGACCGGGCCTTGGCGTGGGAAGGCTACACCTTC. Translated, this is CASSDRALAWEGYTF.